This T cell receptor beta chain was identified during a study of T cell responses to AZD1222 COVID-19 vaccine (TCRdb year 2021). With regard to the full study: Because spike-specific TCR depth and breadth did not differ between the two schedules, AZD1222 recipients who got a second dose at roughly 4 weeks were pooled with those who got a second dose at roughly 12 weeks. TCR sequencing covered more than 230 trial participants: some 210 given two doses of AZD1222 and 26 given two doses of MenACWY control vaccine. Trial participants were enrolled into age subgroups of 18-55, 56-69 and 70-plus years, which contained about 150, 27 and 61 TCR-sequenced participants, respectively. What the work shows at the level of the full study, not this receptor alone: Only a handful of AZD1222 recipients were SARS-CoV-2 seropositive at baseline, limiting conclusions about previously exposed vaccinees. Most participants were white British and females outnumbered males, and the authors suggested that clonal diversity may have been underestimated. A significant rise in spike-specific TCR breadth and depth was observed after two AZD1222 doses relative to day 0 and relative to MenACWY recipients. Reportedly, almost half of the unique spike-specific TCRs recognized epitopes lying outside the regions that are mutated in the B.1.351 and B.1.1.7 variants. CD4 TCRs associated with the vaccine covered the entire spike protein, and the dominant responses were in regions 160-218 and 743-854. In the small 56-69-year group, the increase in depth fell short of significance, most likely because of low power. Because no day 14 peak-response samples were available, the repertoires could be characterized only after the peak T cell response.

Between the V and J ends, shortened by 1 base and 7 bases respectively, the junction contains 11 bases. The CDR3 holds 13 amino acids from the cysteine to the phenylalanine. This entry keeps only the CDR3 DNA: 39 bases, framed from base 1. The germline V gene encodes CDR1 SGHNT and CDR2 YYREEE (reference sequence). The CDR3 regions of human TCRbeta chains were analyzed by immunosequencing. Per the source publication's procedure: TCRs in the repertoires were compared against a reference library of SARS-CoV-2-specific TCRs that had been generated with the MIRA antigen-specificity platform. Breadth was defined as the fraction of unique TCRs that were SARS-CoV-2-associated, and depth was defined as the fraction of total T cells that were SARS-CoV-2-associated. Each spike-specific TCR was assigned to its reactive spike region and to a CD4 or CD8 class using the MIRA data. Log10-transformed breadth and depth values were compared by one-way ANOVA with Sidak's multiple comparisons tests. The source is immuneACCESS, and TCRdb retained only in-frame sequences with V and J called. Part of the clones is not carried over; for the studies checked, unresolved V genes explain less than half of this, and the remainder is unexplained. From that table come the V and J calls and clone size; the DNA was used to work out D and trimming. The sample has approximately 150,000 clones on record, around 94% of them singletons. The ten largest clones represent 0.7% to 0.9% of the sample.

Sample time point, as interpreted from the label and publication: baseline before first vaccination. Vaccinee samples came from UK trials COV001 and COV002, including a single-blind randomized controlled phase 2/3 trial of AZD1222 (ChAdOx1 nCoV-19) in healthy adults. Trial participant PBMC samples were collected at day 0 and day 28 after the second dose for TCRbeta chain sequencing. In regard to this clone: Its recognized antigen is unknown. Base-call qualities are not available, and no considerably larger clone is one nucleotide away.

The receptor comes from an adult in good health. The chain uses TRBV5-4 and TRBJ1-2; the D gene is perhaps TRBD1, from 5 matching bases. Sequenced here: peripheral blood, sampled on day 0 of AZD1222 vaccination. CDR3 protein: CASSLQTGGGYTF. The base sequence is TGTGCCAGCAGCTTGCAAACAGGAGGTGGCTACACCTTC.